The clone carrying this T cell receptor beta chain was counted at least ten times. What it binds is unknown. Read sequence stops 3 residues before the CDR3 end, and the germline J gene provides the missing end. Both groups were predominantly of Caucasian heritage. This specimen comes from a study of T cell clonality in common variable immunodeficiency. The CDR3 loop spans 16 amino acids. J was trimmed by 0 bases and V by 4 bases; bases with no gene match: 7. Per germline, CDR1 MNHNS and CDR2 SASEGT. Produced via immunoSEQ multiplex PCR; TCRdb's table is partial and in-frame only. In total the sample includes some 42,000 clones, none of them seen once. The study, taken as a whole, reports: The cause of increased CVID clonality remains unclear without subpopulation sequencing. Fewer TCRbeta clones were shared among CVID subjects than controls. CVID subjects showed higher TCRbeta clonality than healthy controls.

The sample was peripheral blood mononuclear cells. This TCR was recovered from a person aged 18 to 70 in good health. The chain combines TRBV6-1 with TRBJ1-2, with TRBD1 matching over 8 bases. CDR3 bases read: TGTGCCAGCAGTGGAGACAGGGGCCAAGCTAACTATGGC. It translates to CASSGDRGQANYG. The entire CDR3 sequence reads CASSGDRGQANYGYTF.